The TCR beta chain under discussion was sequenced for a study of low-dose radiotherapy and immunotherapy resistance in tumors (dated by TCRdb to 2022 to 2024). Turning to the overall study: In Cohort 1, 0.5 Gy per fraction was delivered every 2 weeks, and a total PTV dose of 6.5 Gy was prescribed. Every two weeks, patients got intravenous cyclophosphamide at 200 mg/m2, given one day ahead of each radiation and immunotherapy administration. No randomization into treatment groups was done for the people taking part in the trial. For Cohort 2, the dose was 1 Gy per fraction given every two weeks, adding up to 13 Gy in total across 26 weeks. Patients were given nivolumab as a 240 mg flat dose every two weeks and ipilimumab at 1 mg/kg every six weeks, with both drugs delivered intravenously. The translational analysis covered eight patients: three from the first dose cohort and the first five from the second dose cohort. Starting on cycle 1 day 1, patients took 300 mg of aspirin by mouth once a day for four cycles.

This specimen's time point label, per the study, means: after trial treatment. The label giving this sample's treatment or condition can be read as: LDRT plus nivolumab, ipilimumab, low-dose cyclophosphamide and aspirin (RACIN trial). Donors were enrolled in RACIN, a single-arm phase I dose-escalation trial combining nivolumab, ipilimumab, aspirin, low-dose cyclophosphamide and low-dose radiotherapy. Patients with advanced, TIL-negative solid tumors were considered eligible. Ten or more counts support this clonotype. The target of this receptor is not known. Base qualities are missing; no much larger clone stands one base away. Sequences SGHRS (CDR1) and YFSETQ (CDR2) are obtained from the germline V gene. The CDR3 starts with the cysteine, ends with the phenylalanine, and has 15 residues. Of the read, only the CDR3 DNA is kept; its 45 bases are in frame from base 1. V drops 0 bases and J drops 1 base, leaving 8 bases in between.

To make first-strand cDNA, Superscript III was used along with a set of TRAV- and TRBV-specific primers so that both the TCRalpha and TCRbeta chains were covered. TCRs were amplified with Phusion for approximately 18 PCR cycles, with a constant-region primer paired with the adapter attached to the V primers. The isolated mRNA was amplified using the MessageAmp II aRNA Amplification Kit, with in vitro transcription performed for about 15 hours at 37 degrees C. The Dynabeads mRNA DIRECT Purification Kit was used to isolate the mRNA for TCR sequencing. Indexed Illumina adapters were added in a second Phusion PCR of 20 to 30 cycles, after which AMPure XP beads were used to purify the products. TCRalpha and TCRbeta libraries were deep-sequenced on an Illumina MiniSeq instrument. The authors processed their data as follows. Using custom Perl scripts, TCR sequences that encoded the same protein were pooled, out-of-frame sequences were dropped, and the abundance of each clonotype was calculated. The analysis excluded TCR sequences that were supported by just one read. Among the metrics used to describe the repertoires were Shannon entropy, Gini index, clonality, richness, and the frequency of TCRs shared between repertoires. Using fastp trimming at Q25 and MiXCR clonotype assembly, TCRdb reanalyzed the public sequencing data and kept in-frame beta chains. Entries that share a CDR3 protein sequence are merged under the most common genes and DNA. These V and J calls originate from TCRdb's pipeline instead of the authors' own analysis. The sample data list about 35,000 distinct CDR3 sequences, and 20% of these were observed just once. The ten largest make up 9.2% of the sample.

The clonotype originates from a female donor with ovarian cancer. This chain joins TRBV5-1 to TRBJ1-5, with TRBD1 as a weak D call on 5 bases. Sequencing used PBMCs, obtained after low-dose radiotherapy plus immunotherapy. The nucleotides are TGCGCCAGCAGCTTGGAAGGGGTGAGCAATCAGCCCCAGCATTTT. Translated, it reads CASSLEGVSNQPQHF.